This T cell receptor (beta chain) originates from a study of blood T cells in healthy people across ages. For the study at large: There was about one barcoded beta molecule captured by template switching per two T cells.

The CDR3 covers 14 residues. Trimming cost V 4 bases and J 1 base, with 11 bases left between them. The germline gives CDR1 SGHRS, CDR2 YFSETQ. Through a sample-barcoded 5' primer and a J-beta primer mix, a second PCR was run for about 7 to 12 cycles. Samples each returned at least 2.5 million CDR3-containing paired-end reads. MiXCR, applied by TCRdb to the 5' RACE reads, yields one record per CDR3 protein. Among about 1.7 million distinct CDR3 sequences listed, approximately 30% were seen once. Points from the study as a whole: Naive T cell percentage showed a strong correlation with the diversity of TCR beta.

A word on this clonotype: The antigen is not known.

The gene calls are TRBV5-1 and TRBJ1-1, with D unclear. Sequenced: blood. This TCR was sampled from a woman aged 25 to 39 in good health. Written as DNA, the CDR3 is TGCGCCAGCAGCCCCTATCGGGGGAACACTGAAGCTTTCTTT. Translated: CASSPYRGNTEAFF. The whole variable domain, remainder taken from reference TRBV5-1 and TRBJ1-1, is KAGVTQTPRYLIKTRGQQVTLSCSPISGHRSVSWYQQTPGQGLQFLFEYFSETQRNKGNFPGRFSGRQFSNSRSEMNVSTLELGDSALYLCASSPYRGNTEAFFGQGTRLTVV.